A selection of T cell receptor beta chains follows, all from one sample in a study of CD8 T cells in Susac syndrome. TCRdb redid the calling of the immunoSEQ multiplex PCR reads with MiXCR, one entry per CDR3 protein. Of hundreds of thousands of distinct CDR3 sequences listed, 95% were seen once; the top ten hold roughly 0.1%. Sequencing used CD4+ T cells from PBMCs. Every receptor here comes from a human donor with multiple sclerosis. CDR3s include the opening cysteine and the closing phenylalanine or tryptophan. The order of the fields is V gene, D gene, CDR3 protein. A D gene is named only where the DNA matches it firmly.

v_call: TRBV7-2
d_call: TRBD1
cdr3_aa: CASSLDRRGNTEAFF

v_call: TRBV5-6
d_call: TRBD1
cdr3_aa: CASSHAGTGFLTF

v_call: TRBV5-1
d_call: TRBD2
cdr3_aa: CASSLAGTSNEQYF

v_call: TRBV29-1
d_call: .
cdr3_aa: CSVTRTNQPQHF

v_call: TRBV5-1
d_call: .
cdr3_aa: CASSLNYRDYYGYTF

v_call: TRBV3-1
d_call: .
cdr3_aa: CASSQSFYEQYF

v_call: TRBV6-1
d_call: .
cdr3_aa: CASRIGTNMNTEAFF

v_call: TRBV7-2
d_call: .
cdr3_aa: CASSLAGFDGYTF

v_call: TRBV20-1
d_call: TRBD2
cdr3_aa: CSASPSGRAYEQYF

v_call: TRBV4-1
d_call: .
cdr3_aa: CASSQGPAVSSYEQYF